This section outlines one T cell receptor beta chain sequence together with its context. Its antigen is unknown. This sample stems from a study of a mutant IDH1 vaccine in newly diagnosed glioma. Turning to the study itself: Patients had received radiotherapy, temozolomide, or both previously, most receiving both.

The sample's time point: week 23, last vaccination. It was 300 ug of mutant IDH1 20-mer peptide that made up each vaccine dose, given with topical imiquimod. Donor tumors were new WHO grade 3 or 4 IDH1-mutant, ATRX-lost astrocytomas. Overall study results and limits: Top peripheral T cell clonotype shifts appeared unrelated to pseudoprogression.

Libraries were prepared by immunoSEQ multiplex PCR; TCRdb keeps only in-frame clonotypes and omits some of them. The table includes approximately 67,000 clones, over 70% detected once. This CDR3 region has 14 residues. J gave up 8 bases and V 5 bases, and 11 bases lay outside the gene matches. The germline CDR1 and CDR2 sequences are SEHNR and FQNEAQ (reference sequence). The sequence came from a man aged 18 to 30 with glioma. The gene calls are TRBV7-9 and TRBJ1-2; 7 bases fit TRBD1. The material sequenced was PBMCs, taken from a glioma patient whose treatment included an IDH1 peptide vaccine. CDR3 protein: CASSEPTTGDGYTF. The CDR3 DNA sequence: TGTGCCAGCAGCGAACCAACAACAGGGGACGGCTACACCTTC.